This passage covers 2 T cell receptor beta chains from one sample sequenced in a study of technical replicates of blood from a handful of donors. Sequencing used immunoSEQ multiplex PCR; TCRdb keeps in-frame clones, though not all of them. The table lists around 81,000 clones, approximately 80% of them singletons, with about 4% in the top ten. Sequencing input: PBMCs. Source of these receptors: a human donor in good health. Some clones in this sample may be carry-over from other donors' samples.

The chain is built from TRBV6-5 and TRBJ2-2, with 8 bases aligning to TRBD1. This CDR3 spans 14 amino acids. With V trimmed by 6 bases and J by 2 bases, 2 bases remained unmatched. Germline loops: CDR1 MNHEY, CDR2 SVGAGI. The CDR3 DNA follows: TGTGCCAGCAGGACAGGGGTTAACACCGGGGAGCTGTTTTTT. This sequence encodes CASRTGVNTGELFF.

The CDR3 here is CASSWQYNSPLHF. DNA for the CDR3: TGTGCCAGTAGTTGGCAGTATAATTCACCCCTCCACTTT. The chain combines TRBV19 with TRBJ1-6; no clear D gene. The CDR3 covers 13 residues. Germline CDR1 and CDR2: LNHDA and SQIVND (reference sequence). Trimming shortened V by 5 bases and J by 4 bases, and 6 bases separated the two germline ends.